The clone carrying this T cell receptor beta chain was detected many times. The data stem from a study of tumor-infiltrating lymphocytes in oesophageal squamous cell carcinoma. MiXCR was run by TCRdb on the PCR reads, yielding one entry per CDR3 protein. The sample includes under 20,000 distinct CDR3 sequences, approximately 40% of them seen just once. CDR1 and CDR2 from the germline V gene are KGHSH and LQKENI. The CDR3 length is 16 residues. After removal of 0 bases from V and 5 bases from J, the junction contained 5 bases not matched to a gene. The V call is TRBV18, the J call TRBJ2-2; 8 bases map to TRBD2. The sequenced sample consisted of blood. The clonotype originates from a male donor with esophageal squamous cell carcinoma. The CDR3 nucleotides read TGTGCCAGCTCACCACCGGGCCGGGAGGGGACCGGGGAGCTGTTTTTT. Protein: CASSPPGREGTGELFF.